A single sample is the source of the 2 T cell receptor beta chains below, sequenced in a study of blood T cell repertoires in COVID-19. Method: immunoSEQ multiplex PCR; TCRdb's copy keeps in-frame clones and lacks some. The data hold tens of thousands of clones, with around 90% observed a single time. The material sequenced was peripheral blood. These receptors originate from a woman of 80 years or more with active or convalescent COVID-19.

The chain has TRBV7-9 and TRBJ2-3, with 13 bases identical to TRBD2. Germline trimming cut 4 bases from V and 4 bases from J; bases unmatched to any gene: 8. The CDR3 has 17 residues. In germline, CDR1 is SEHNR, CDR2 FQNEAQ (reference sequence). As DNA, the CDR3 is TGTGCCAGCAGCTGGCCTCCGGGACTAGCGGGACCAGATACGCAGTATTTT. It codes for CASSWPPGLAGPDTQYF.

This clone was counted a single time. In DNA, the CDR3 is TGTGCCAGCAGCTTAAGGGGCGAGAACACTGAAGCTTTCTTT. Its translation: CASSLRGENTEAFF. This chain connects TRBV11-3 to TRBJ1-1; D might be TRBD1 (5 bases). Germline values: CDR1 SGHNT, CDR2 YENEEA. The germline V and J ends were trimmed by 2 bases and 1 base, with 8 bases remaining between them. The CDR3 is made up of 14 amino acids.